The 14 T cell receptor beta chains given below trace back to one sample, sequenced in a study of human T cells and chemical hapten exposure. TCRdb processed the RACE reads anew with MiXCR; each CDR3 protein has one entry. The data show about 120,000 distinct CDR3 sequences, roughly an eighth seen once. Indicated time point: patch test 1, 2 weeks after DPC sensitization. Sample treatment: therapeutic diphenylcyclopropenone sensitization with weekly scalp DPC. The sample was whole blood, taken in connection with sensitization to the hapten diphenylcyclopropenone (DPC). Receptors originate from a man between 18 and 35 years old with alopecia areata. Some clones in this sample may be carry-over from other donors' samples.

The sample holds many counts of this clonotype. The CDR3 protein is CAIRQGVTEAFF. CDR3 in DNA: TGTGCCATCAGACAGGGGGTCACTGAAGCTTTCTTT. The chain joins TRBV10-3 to TRBJ1-1; TRBD1 agrees at 8 bases. The germline gives CDR1 ENHRY, CDR2 SYGVKD. V lost 6 bases to trimming and J lost 4 bases; unmatched junction nucleotides: 1. The CDR3 is 12 residues long.

This clonotype was found a few times. V usage is TRBV6-2 or TRBV6-3 and J usage is TRBJ1-6; D is unclear. Trimming stripped 4 bases from V and 8 bases from J, with 12 bases between. CDR1 and CDR2 from the germline V gene are MNHEY and SVGEGT. The CDR3 runs to 14 residues. Here the CDR3 DNA reads TGTGCCAGCAGTTTAAGAGCCAGCCATTCACCCCTCCACTTT. Translated, it gives CASSLRASHSPLHF.

This clonotype was counted a few times. The V and J genes are TRBV6-4 and TRBJ2-7; TRBD2 agrees at 11 bases. The CDR3 has 15 amino acids. V lost 7 bases to trimming and J lost 5 bases; unmatched junction nucleotides: 10. Germline lookup yields CDR1 MRHNA and CDR2 SNTAGT. CDR3 nucleotides: TGTGCCAGCACCCCGACTAGCGGGGTTACTCACGAGCAGTACTTC. Its protein product is CASTPTSGVTHEQYF.

The genes are TRBV18 and TRBJ1-1; tentative D call: TRBD1 (6 bases). The CDR3 covers 15 residues. CDR1 KGHSH and CDR2 LQKENI come from the germline V gene. Trimming pared 0 bases from V and 6 bases from J, leaving 14 bases between. The CDR3 nucleotides read TGTGCCAGCTCACCACCGGTTAAGGACAGAGCTGAAGCTTTCTTT. Protein product: CASSPPVKDRAEAFF.

This chain connects TRBV30 to TRBJ2-1, with 10 bases matching TRBD2. The germline gives CDR1 GTSNPN, CDR2 SVGIG (reference sequence). The CDR3 spans 16 residues. Germline trimming cut 0 bases from V and 3 bases from J; bases unmatched to any gene: 5. The CDR3 sequence: CAWSVLWTSGYNEQFF. In DNA, the CDR3 is TGTGCCTGGAGTGTATTATGGACTAGCGGCTACAATGAGCAGTTCTTC.

This clonotype has just a few counts. The chain employs TRBV6-2 or TRBV6-3 and TRBJ2-2; weak D call: TRBD1 (5 bases). CDR3 length: 15 amino acids. Looked up from germline, CDR1 is MNHEY and CDR2 is SVGEGT. Trimming took 0 bases from V and 5 from J, leaving 10 bases between them. The CDR3 region is CASSYSAGYTGELFF. The CDR3 nucleotides read TGTGCCAGCAGTTACTCGGCAGGGTATACCGGGGAGCTGTTTTTT.

Many counts were recorded for this clonotype. This rearrangement joins TRBV4-3 to TRBJ2-4; D is undetermined. The germline V and J ends were trimmed by 0 bases and 3 bases, with 6 bases remaining between them. CDR3 size: 14 residues. The V gene's germline CDR1 is LGHNA and CDR2 YSLEER. CDR3 region: CASSQDKGKNIQYF. Here the CDR3 DNA reads TGCGCCAGCAGCCAAGATAAAGGCAAAAACATTCAGTACTTC.

The gene calls are TRBV4-3 and TRBJ2-3, with D tentatively TRBD2 (6 bases). Germline CDR1 is LGHNA and CDR2 is YSLEER. With 0 bases removed from V and 5 bases from J, the gap between germline ends came to 18 bases. The CDR3 loop spans 17 amino acids. Written as DNA, the CDR3 is TGCGCCAGCAGCCAAGAGGTCCACGGGGGAGCCCTAGATACGCAGTATTTT. Its translation is CASSQEVHGGALDTQYF.

This clonotype was seen a few times. V and J are TRBV4-1 and TRBJ2-5; D is unclear. Trimming removed 3 bases at V and 4 bases at J, with 9 bases between. The CDR3 length is 13 residues. Germline CDR1 and CDR2: MGHRA and YSYEKL. CDR3 protein: CASSQGLLETQYF. The CDR3 nucleotides read TGCGCCAGCAGCCAGGGGTTGTTAGAGACCCAGTACTTC.

The CDR3 protein is CASSPSRNEKLFF. In DNA form, the CDR3 reads TGTGCCAGCTCACCATCCAGGAATGAAAAACTGTTTTTT. The rearrangement uses TRBV18 and TRBJ1-4, with D unresolved. Trimming removed 2 bases at V and 5 bases at J, with 6 bases between. Germline assignment: CDR1 KGHSH and CDR2 LQKENI. The CDR3 length is 13 residues. The full variable domain, completed using reference TRBV18 and TRBJ1-4, is NAGVMQNPRHLVRRRGQEARLRCSPMKGHSHVYWYRQLPEEGLKFMVYLQKENIIDESGMPKERFSAEFPKEGPSILRIQQVVRGDSAAYFCASSPSRNEKLFFGSGTQLSVL.

This chain links TRBV5-1 with TRBJ2-1, with TRBD2 as a possible D gene (5 bases). Germline values: CDR1 SGHRS, CDR2 YFSETQ. This CDR3 region has 14 residues. Trimming removed 0 bases from V and 5 bases from J, with 9 bases in between. CDR3 residues: CASSLAGLDNEQFF. CDR3 DNA sequence: TGCGCCAGCAGCTTGGCCGGACTTGACAATGAGCAGTTCTTC. Filled out from reference TRBV5-1 and TRBJ2-1, the complete variable domain reads KAGVTQTPRYLIKTRGQQVTLSCSPISGHRSVSWYQQTPGQGLQFLFEYFSETQRNKGNFPGRFSGRQFSNSRSEMNVSTLELGDSALYLCASSLAGLDNEQFFGPGTRLTVL.

The gene calls are TRBV6-5 and TRBJ1-2, with 11 nucleotides matching TRBD1. The junction had 3 bases not matched to a gene; V was cut back by 6 bases and J by 3 bases. Germline assignment: CDR1 MNHEY and CDR2 SVGAGI. The CDR3 covers 14 residues. The chain's CDR3 is CASRGTGGHYGYTF. CDR3 coding DNA: TGTGCCAGCAGGGGGACAGGGGGACACTATGGCTACACCTTC.

V is TRBV2 and J is TRBJ1-4; tentative D call: TRBD1 (6 bases). Germline V gives CDR1 SNHLY, CDR2 FYNNEI. The V and J ends lost 3 bases and 4 bases respectively, with 9 bases between them. CDR3 size: 14 residues. CDR3 amino acids: CASSEDSGNEKLFF. CDR3 nucleotides: TGTGCCAGCAGTGAGGACAGCGGTAATGAAAAACTGTTTTTT.

This clonotype was recorded at least ten times. The CDR3 region has the DNA TGTGCCAGCAGCACCCGACAGGGCCGTTACGAGCAGTACTTC. Translating gives CASSTRQGRYEQYF. The chain links TRBV7-9 to TRBJ2-7; TRBD1 matches 7 bases. The CDR3 length is 14 residues. Germline loops: CDR1 SEHNR, CDR2 FQNEAQ (reference sequence). With V trimmed by 5 bases and J by 4 bases, 8 bases remained unmatched.